This entry is about one TCR beta chain. Its antigen is not known. The V gene lost 0 bases and the J gene lost 4 bases, with 16 bases spanning the gap. The CDR3 extends over 16 amino acids. Germline V CDR1 and CDR2: MNHEY, SMNVEV (reference sequence). Time point of the sample: peak reinfection, 3 to 8 weeks after reinfection detection. The sorted cells went straight to TCR sequencing with no prior in vitro expansion. The Montreal HEPCO cohort supplied donors who inject drugs. A couple of donors provided sorted CD3+ CD8+ CD45RO- naive CD8 T cells at all three reinfection time points. This sample was taken from a study of memory CD8 T cells in hepatitis C reinfection. Looking at the study overall: Peak reinfection samples were taken 3 to 8 weeks after detection.

TCRdb keeps only in-frame clones here, not all; method: immunoSEQ multiplex PCR. The table records fewer than 50,000 clones, 88% of them present only once. Study-level points and caveats: With five donors, public clonotype conclusions could not be definitive.

Sample: naive CD8+ T cells sorted from blood. This receptor was obtained from a man between 18 and 35 years old with hepatitis C virus infection. The chain joins TRBV27 to TRBJ2-7; D is perhaps TRBD1 (7 bases). CDR3 DNA sequence: TGTGCCAGCAGTTTATCATCAGGGGGGCTTACATACGAGCAGTACTTC. This gives the protein CASSLSSGGLTYEQYF.